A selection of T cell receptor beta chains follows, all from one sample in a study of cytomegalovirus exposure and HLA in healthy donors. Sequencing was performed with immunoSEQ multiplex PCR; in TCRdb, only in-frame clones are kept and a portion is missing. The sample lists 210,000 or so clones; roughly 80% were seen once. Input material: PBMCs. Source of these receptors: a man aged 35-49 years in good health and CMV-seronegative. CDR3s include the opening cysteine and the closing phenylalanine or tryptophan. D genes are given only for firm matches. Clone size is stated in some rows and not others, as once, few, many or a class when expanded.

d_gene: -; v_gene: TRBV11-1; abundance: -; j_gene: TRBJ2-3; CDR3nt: TGTGCCAGCAGCTCAGGACTCGCAAGGGCTCCTACAGATACGCAGTATTTT; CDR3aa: CASSSGLARAPTDTQYF
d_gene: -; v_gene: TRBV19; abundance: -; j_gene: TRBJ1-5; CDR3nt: TGTGCCTCCCAAGGGACTCTTACGGCAGGTCATAGCAATCAGCCCCAGCATTTT; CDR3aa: CASQGTLTAGHSNQPQHF
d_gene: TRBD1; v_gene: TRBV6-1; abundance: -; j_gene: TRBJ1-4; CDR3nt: TGTGCCAGCAGTGAAGGAGAGGGGGCTGAAAAACTGTTTTTT; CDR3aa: CASSEGEGAEKLFF
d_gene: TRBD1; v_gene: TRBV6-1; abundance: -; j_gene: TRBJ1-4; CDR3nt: TGTGCCAGCAGCCCCGGGACAGGGGAAGAAAAACTGTTTTTT; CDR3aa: CASSPGTGEEKLFF
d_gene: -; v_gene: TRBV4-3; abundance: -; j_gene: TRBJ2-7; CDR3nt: TGCGCCAGCAGCCAGGGCCACTCCTACGAGCAGTACTTC; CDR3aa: CASSQGHSYEQYF
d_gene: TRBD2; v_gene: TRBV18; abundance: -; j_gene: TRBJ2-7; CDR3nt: TGTGCCAGCTCACCCGGGACTAGCTTAGTCCACGAGCAGTACTTC; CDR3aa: CASSPGTSLVHEQYF
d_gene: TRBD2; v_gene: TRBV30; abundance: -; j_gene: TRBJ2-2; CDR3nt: TGTGCCTGGAGTGTCGGCTCAAGAGCGGGAGGGGCTTGGAGCACCGGGGAGCTGTTTTTT; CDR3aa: CAWSVGSRAGGAWSTGELFF
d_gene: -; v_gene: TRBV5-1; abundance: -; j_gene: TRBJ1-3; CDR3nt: TGCGCCAGCAGCTTGGCCCCCGGAGTCGGAAACACCATATATTTT; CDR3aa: CASSLAPGVGNTIYF
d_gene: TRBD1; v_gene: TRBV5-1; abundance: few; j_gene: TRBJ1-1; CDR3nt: TGCGCCAGCAGTTCCGGGACAGGGGACTGGGCTGAAGCTTTCTTT; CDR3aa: CASSSGTGDWAEAFF
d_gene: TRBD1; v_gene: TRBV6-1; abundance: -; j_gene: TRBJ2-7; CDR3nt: TGTGCCAGCAGTCCCCGGACAGGGGACGAGCAGTACTTC; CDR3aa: CASSPRTGDEQYF
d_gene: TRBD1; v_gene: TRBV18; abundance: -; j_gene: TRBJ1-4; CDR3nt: TGTGCCAGCTCACCACCTCAGACAGGGTATGAAAAACTGTTTTTT; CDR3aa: CASSPPQTGYEKLFF
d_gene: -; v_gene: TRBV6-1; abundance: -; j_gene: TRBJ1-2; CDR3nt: TGTGCCAGCAGTGAAGTCGGGGGAGGCTATGGCTACACCTTC; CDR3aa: CASSEVGGGYGYTF
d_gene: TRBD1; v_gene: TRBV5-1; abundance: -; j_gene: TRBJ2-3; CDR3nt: TGCGCCAGCAGCCTAAATGAGGACAGGGCGGACCGCGCAGATACGCAGTATTTT; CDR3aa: CASSLNEDRADRADTQYF
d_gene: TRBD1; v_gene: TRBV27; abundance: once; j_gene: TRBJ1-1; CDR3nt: TGTGCCAGCGAATTCAAAAGGGGGACAGGGGGAGGTGAAGCTTTCTTT; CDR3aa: CASEFKRGTGGGEAFF
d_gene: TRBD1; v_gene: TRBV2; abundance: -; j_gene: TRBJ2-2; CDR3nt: TGTGCCAGCCATGCGGACAGGGGGAACACCGGGGAGCTGTTTTTT; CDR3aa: CASHADRGNTGELFF
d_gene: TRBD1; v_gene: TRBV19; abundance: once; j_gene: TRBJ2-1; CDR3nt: TGTGCCAGTAGGATGACAGGGGGGATTTACAATGAGCAGTTCTTC; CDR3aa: CASRMTGGIYNEQFF
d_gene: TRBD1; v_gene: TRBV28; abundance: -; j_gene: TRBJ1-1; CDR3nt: TGTGCCAGCAGTTTCCCTTTTACAGGGGGAACTGAAGCTTTCTTT; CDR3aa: CASSFPFTGGTEAFF
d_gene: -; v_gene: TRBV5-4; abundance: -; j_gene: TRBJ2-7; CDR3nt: TGTGCCAGCAGCTCCCGACATAGGTCCTACGAGCAGTACTTC; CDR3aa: CASSSRHRSYEQYF
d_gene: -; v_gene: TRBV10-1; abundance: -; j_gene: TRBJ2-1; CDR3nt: TGCGCCAGCAGTGAAGGTGGGAGTGGTTACAATGAGCAGTTCTTC; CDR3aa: CASSEGGSGYNEQFF
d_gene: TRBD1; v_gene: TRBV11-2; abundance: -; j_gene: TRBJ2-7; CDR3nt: TGTGCCAGCAGCGCCGACCTCAGGGGGATAGAGTACTTC; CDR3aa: CASSADLRGIEYF
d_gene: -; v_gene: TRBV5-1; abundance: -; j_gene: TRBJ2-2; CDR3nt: TGCGCCAGCAGCCTCCTTTCCACGGCGGACACCGGGGAGCTGTTTTTT; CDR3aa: CASSLLSTADTGELFF
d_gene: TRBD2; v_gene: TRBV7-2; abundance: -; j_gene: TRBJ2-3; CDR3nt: TGTGCCAGCAGCTTTTGGACTAGCGGGGGGGATAGAGATACGCAGTATTTT; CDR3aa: CASSFWTSGGDRDTQYF
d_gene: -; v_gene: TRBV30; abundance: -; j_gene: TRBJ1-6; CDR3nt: TGTGCCTGGAGTCTTCGCAGTAATTCACCCCTCCACTTT; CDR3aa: CAWSLRSNSPLHF
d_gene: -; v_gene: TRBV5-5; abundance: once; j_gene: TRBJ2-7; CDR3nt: TGTGCCAGCAGCAGCACAGCAAGCGAGCAGTACTTC; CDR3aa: CASSSTASEQYF
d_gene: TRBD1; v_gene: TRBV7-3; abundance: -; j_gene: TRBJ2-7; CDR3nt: TGTGCCAGCCGGACAGGGTGTGAGCAGTACTTC; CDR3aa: CASRTGCEQYF
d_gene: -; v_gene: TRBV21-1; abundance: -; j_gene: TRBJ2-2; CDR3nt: TGTGCCAGCAGCAAAGACACAGGGGTTCACGGGGAGCTGTTTTTT; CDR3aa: CASSKDTGVHGELFF
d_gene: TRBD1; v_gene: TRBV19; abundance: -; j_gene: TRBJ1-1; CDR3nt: TGTGCCAGTAGTATTTGGACAGGGCGTCGGAACACTGAAGCTTTCTTT; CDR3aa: CASSIWTGRRNTEAFF
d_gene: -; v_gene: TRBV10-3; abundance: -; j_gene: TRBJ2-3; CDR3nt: TGTGCCATCAGTGCTACTCCCACAGATACGCAGTATTTT; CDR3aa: CAISATPTDTQYF
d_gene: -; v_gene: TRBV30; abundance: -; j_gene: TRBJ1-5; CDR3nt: TGTGCCTGGAGTGCCAGGGGTGGTCAGCCCCAGCATTTT; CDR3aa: CAWSARGGQPQHF
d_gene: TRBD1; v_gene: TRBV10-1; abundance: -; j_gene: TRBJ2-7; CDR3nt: TGCGCCAGCAGTGAGATCCGGGACAGCAACTCCTACGAGCAGTACTTC; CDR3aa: CASSEIRDSNSYEQYF
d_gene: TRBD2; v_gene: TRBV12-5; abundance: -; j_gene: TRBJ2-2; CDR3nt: TGTGCTAGTGGTTTGGTACTGAGCGGGGCCGGGGAGCTGTTTTTT; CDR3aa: CASGLVLSGAGELFF
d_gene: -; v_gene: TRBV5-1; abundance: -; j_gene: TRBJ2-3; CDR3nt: TGCGCCAGCAGCTTGTTGGGCCGCTCCACAGATACGCAGTATTTT; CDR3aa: CASSLLGRSTDTQYF
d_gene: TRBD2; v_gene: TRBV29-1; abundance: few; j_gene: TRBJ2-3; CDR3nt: TGCAGCGTCGTAACGGGACTAGCGGGATACGATACGCAGTATTTT; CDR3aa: CSVVTGLAGYDTQYF
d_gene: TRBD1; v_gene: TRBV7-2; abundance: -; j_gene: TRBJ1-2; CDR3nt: TGTGCCAGCAGCTCATCCGGGACAGGGGGTTATGGCTACACCTTC; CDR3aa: CASSSSGTGGYGYTF
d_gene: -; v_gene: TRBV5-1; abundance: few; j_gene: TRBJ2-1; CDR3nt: TGCGCCAGCAGCAGAGAACAGGCGTCCAGCTCCTACAATGAGCAGTTCTTC; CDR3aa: CASSREQASSSYNEQFF
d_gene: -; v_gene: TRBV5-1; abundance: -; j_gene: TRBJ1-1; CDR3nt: TGCGCCAGCAGCTTAAACAGGGCTATGAACACTGAAGCTTTCTTT; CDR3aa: CASSLNRAMNTEAFF
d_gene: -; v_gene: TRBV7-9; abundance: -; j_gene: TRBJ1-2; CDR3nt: TGTGCCAGTACCGACAGCACCTATGGCTACACCTTC; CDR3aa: CASTDSTYGYTF
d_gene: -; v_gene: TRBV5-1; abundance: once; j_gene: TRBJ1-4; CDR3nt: TGCGCCAGCAGCTTGGCCGGCGGGTCTAATGAAAAACTGTTTTTT; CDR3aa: CASSLAGGSNEKLFF
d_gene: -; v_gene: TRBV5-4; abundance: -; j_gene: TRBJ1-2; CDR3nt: TGTGCCAGCAGCTTGGCGAAACACCCAAACTATGGCTACACCTTC; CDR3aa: CASSLAKHPNYGYTF
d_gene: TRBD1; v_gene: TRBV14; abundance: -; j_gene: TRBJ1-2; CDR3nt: TGTGCCAGCAGCCCAATCAGGGGGAACTATGGCTACACCTTC; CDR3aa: CASSPIRGNYGYTF
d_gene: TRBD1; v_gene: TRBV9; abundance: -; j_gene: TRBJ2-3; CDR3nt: TGTGCCAGCAGCACCGATGACAGGGGTTCGACAGATACGCAGTATTTT; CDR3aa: CASSTDDRGSTDTQYF
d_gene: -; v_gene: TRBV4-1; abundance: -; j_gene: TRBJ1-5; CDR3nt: TGCGCCAGCACCCTAAGGGGGGGCTTGGGCAATCAGCCCCAGCATTTT; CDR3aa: CASTLRGGLGNQPQHF
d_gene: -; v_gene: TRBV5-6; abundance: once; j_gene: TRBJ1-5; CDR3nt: TGTGCCAGCAGCTTGGCCTACAGGGTTGATCAGCCCCAGCATTTT; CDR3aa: CASSLAYRVDQPQHF
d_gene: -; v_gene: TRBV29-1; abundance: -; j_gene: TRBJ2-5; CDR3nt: TGCAGCGTTGCGGAGACGTACCAAGAGACCCAGTACTTC; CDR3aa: CSVAETYQETQYF
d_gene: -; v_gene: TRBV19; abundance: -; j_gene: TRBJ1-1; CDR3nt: TGTGCCAGTAGTCTCCCCGGGGTCCCGAACACTGAAGCTTTCTTT; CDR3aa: CASSLPGVPNTEAFF
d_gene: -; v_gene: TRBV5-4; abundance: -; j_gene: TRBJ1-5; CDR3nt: TGTGCCAGCAACTTGGGGGGACACGATTCCGATACGGGGCCCTTT; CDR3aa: CASNLGGHDSDTGPF
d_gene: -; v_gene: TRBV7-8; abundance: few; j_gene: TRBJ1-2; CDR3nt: TGTGCCAGCAGCTTAGGCAGAAGGGGTAAACTTTATGGCTACACCTTC; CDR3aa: CASSLGRRGKLYGYTF